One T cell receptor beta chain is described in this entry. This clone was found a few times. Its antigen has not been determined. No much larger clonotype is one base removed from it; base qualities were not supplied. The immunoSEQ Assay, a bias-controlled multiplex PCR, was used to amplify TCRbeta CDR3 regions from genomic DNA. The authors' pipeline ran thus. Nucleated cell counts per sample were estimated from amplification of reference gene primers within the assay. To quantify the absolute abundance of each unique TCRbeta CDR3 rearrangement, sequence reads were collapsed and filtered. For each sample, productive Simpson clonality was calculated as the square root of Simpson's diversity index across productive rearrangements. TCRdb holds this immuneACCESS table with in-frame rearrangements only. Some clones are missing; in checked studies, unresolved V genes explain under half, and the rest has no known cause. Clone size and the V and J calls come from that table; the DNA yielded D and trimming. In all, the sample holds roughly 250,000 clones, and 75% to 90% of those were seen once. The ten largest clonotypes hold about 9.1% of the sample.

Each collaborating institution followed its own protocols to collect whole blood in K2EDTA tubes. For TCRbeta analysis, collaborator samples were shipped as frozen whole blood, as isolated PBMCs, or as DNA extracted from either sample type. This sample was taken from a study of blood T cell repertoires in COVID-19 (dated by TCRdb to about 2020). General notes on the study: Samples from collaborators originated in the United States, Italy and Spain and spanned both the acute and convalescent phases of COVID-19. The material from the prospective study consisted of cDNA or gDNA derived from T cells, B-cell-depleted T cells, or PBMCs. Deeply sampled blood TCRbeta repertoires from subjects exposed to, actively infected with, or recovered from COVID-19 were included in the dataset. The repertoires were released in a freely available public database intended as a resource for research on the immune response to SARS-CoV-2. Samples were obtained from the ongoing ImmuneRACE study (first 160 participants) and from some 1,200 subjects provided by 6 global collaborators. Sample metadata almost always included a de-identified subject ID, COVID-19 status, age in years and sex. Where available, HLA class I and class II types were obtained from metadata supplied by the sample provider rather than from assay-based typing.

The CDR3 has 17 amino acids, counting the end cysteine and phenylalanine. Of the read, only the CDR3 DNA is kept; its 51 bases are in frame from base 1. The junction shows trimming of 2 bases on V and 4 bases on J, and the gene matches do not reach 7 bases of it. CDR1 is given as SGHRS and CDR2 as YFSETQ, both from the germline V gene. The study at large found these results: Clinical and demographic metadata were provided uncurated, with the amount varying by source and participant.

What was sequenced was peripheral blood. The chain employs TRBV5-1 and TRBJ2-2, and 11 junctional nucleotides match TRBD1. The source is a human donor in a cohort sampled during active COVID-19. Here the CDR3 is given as CASSLSPGTGGTGELFF. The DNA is TGCGCCAGCAGCTTATCACCCGGGACAGGGGGCACCGGGGAGCTGTTTTTT.